This TCR beta chain was recorded in a study of cytomegalovirus exposure and HLA in healthy donors. Study-level results: The classifier reportedly diagnosed cytomegalovirus status with high sensitivity and specificity. In a later analysis, compared with equally common non-associated chains, HLA-associated beta chains were more expanded.

The PCR ran on 60 Vbeta and 13 Jbeta primers. TCRdb's copy holds only in-frame clones and misses some; the assay was immunoSEQ multiplex PCR. The sample shows 150,000 or so clones, around 78% of them seen only once. In the case of this clone: Antigen specificity is unknown.

The TCR comes from a woman aged 18-29 years in good health and CMV-seronegative. What was sequenced was PBMCs.

CDR3 protein: CATSRDPDRVDTEAFF. Written as DNA, the CDR3 is TGTGCCACCAGCAGAGATCCCGACAGGGTAGACACTGAAGCTTTCTTT. The chain has TRBV15 and TRBJ1-1; TRBD1 agrees at 7 bases. Germline V lookup: CDR1 LNHNV, CDR2 YYDKDF (reference sequence). The ends lost 0 bases at V and 3 bases at J; junction bases unmatched: 7. The CDR3 loop spans 16 amino acids. The full variable domain, its missing parts supplied by reference TRBV15 and TRBJ1-1, is DAMVIQNPRYQVTQFGKPVTLSCSQTLNHNVMYWYQQKSSQAPKLLFHYYDKDFNNEADTPDNFQSRRPNTSFCFLDIRSPGLGDTAMYLCATSRDPDRVDTEAFFGQGTRLTVV.